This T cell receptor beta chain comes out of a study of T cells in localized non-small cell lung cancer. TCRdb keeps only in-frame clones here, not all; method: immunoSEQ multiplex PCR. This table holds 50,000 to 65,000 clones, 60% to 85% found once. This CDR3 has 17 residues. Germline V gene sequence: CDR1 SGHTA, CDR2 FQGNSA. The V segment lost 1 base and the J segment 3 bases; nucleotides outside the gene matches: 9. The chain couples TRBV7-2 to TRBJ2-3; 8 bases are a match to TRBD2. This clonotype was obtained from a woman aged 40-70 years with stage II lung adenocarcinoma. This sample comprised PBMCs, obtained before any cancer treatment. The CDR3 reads CASSLVGGGRETDTQYF. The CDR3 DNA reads TGTGCCAGCAGCTTAGTCGGCGGGGGGCGGGAGACAGATACGCAGTATTTT.